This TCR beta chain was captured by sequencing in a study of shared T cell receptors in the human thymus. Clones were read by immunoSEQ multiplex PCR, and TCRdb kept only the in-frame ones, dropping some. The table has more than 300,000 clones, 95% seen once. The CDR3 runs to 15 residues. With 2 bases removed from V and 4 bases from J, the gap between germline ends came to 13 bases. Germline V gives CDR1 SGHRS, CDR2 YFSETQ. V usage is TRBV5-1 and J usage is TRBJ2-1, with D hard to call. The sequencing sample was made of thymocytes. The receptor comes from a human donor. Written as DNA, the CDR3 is TGCGCCAGCAGCTTTGGGCAGAGAGATTACAATGAGCAGTTCTTC. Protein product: CASSFGQRDYNEQFF.